This T cell receptor (beta chain) was profiled in a study of CXCR3-negative and CXCR3-positive naive CD8 T cells. The study, taken as a whole, reports: CXCR3-positive naive cells had more hydrophobic TRB CDR3s than CXCR3-negative naive cells.

Every individual CD8+ T cell subset underwent sorting in triplicate at 280,000 or so cells apiece. 5' RACE with UMI labels generated the TRB cDNA libraries. TCRdb re-called the 5' RACE reads, yielding one record per CDR3 amino acid sequence without DNA. Its table records about 150,000 distinct CDR3 sequences. CDR1 KGHDR and CDR2 SFDVKD come from the germline V gene. CDR3 size: 13 residues. Points on this clonotype: Its antigen is as yet unknown.

Sequenced: naive CXCR3+ CD8+ T cells from blood. Subset of the sample: CD45RO-CCR7+CD27+CD95- naive CD8+ T cells expressing CXCR3 (TNR3+). The receptor comes from a human donor in good health. Some clones in this sample may be carry-over from other donors' samples. This chain links TRBV24-1 with TRBJ2-2. CDR3 region: CATSWSDTGELFF.